Listed below are T cell receptor beta chains from one sample, sequenced in a study of control samples from healthy donors and cancer patients. TCRdb keeps only in-frame clones here, not all; method: immunoSEQ multiplex PCR. The sample has fewer than 250,000 clones, about 89% seen once; the top ten hold 1.8%. Sequencing was carried out using blood. Receptors originate from a man in his thirties or forties in good health. CDR3s include the opening cysteine and the closing phenylalanine or tryptophan. The order of the fields is J gene, D gene, clone size, V gene, CDR3 DNA, CDR3 protein. The D gene is left open where the match is weak. Not all rows give a size; the values are once, few, many and, for expanded clones, a class.

J: TRBJ2-1; D: -; size: -; V: TRBV5-1; DNA: TGCGCCAGCGATGAGGGGCCGTCAAACAATGAGCAGTTCTTC; CDR3: CASDEGPSNNEQFF
J: TRBJ1-4; D: TRBD1; size: -; V: TRBV7-2; DNA: TGTGCCAGCAGCCCGGACAGGGGGCATGAAAAACTGTTTTTT; CDR3: CASSPDRGHEKLFF
J: TRBJ1-1; D: -; size: -; V: TRBV19; DNA: TGTGCCAGTAGTCCGTTCGGCCCTGAAGCTTTCTTT; CDR3: CASSPFGPEAFF
J: TRBJ2-7; D: TRBD1; size: -; V: TRBV3-1/TRBV3-2; DNA: TGTGCCAGCAGCCTCTCCGGGACAGGGGCCTACGAGCAGTACTTC; CDR3: CASSLSGTGAYEQYF
J: TRBJ2-3; D: -; size: -; V: TRBV3-1/TRBV3-2; DNA: TGTGCCAGCAGCCAGCAAACCGGGGGGCAGACAGATACGCAGTATTTT; CDR3: CASSQQTGGQTDTQYF
J: TRBJ2-2; D: TRBD1; size: once; V: TRBV7-2; DNA: TGTGCCAGCAGCAACTACAGGGGCCCTAACACCGGGGAGCTGTTTTTT; CDR3: CASSNYRGPNTGELFF
J: TRBJ1-4; D: TRBD1; size: once; V: TRBV6-6; DNA: TGTGCCAGCAGCACGACAGGGGGCGCGTGGAAACTGTTTTTT; CDR3: CASSTTGGAWKLFF
J: TRBJ2-7; D: -; size: -; V: TRBV7-9; DNA: TGTGCCAGCAGCCCCCGCTCTTATGCTACGAGGCAGTACTTC; CDR3: CASSPRSYATRQYF
J: TRBJ1-3; D: -; size: once; V: TRBV11-2; DNA: TGTGCCAGCAGCTTAGTCACAGGTTTTGGAAACACCATATATTTT; CDR3: CASSLVTGFGNTIYF
J: TRBJ2-5; D: -; size: once; V: TRBV6-5; DNA: TGTGCCAGCAACTTTGAAGAGACCCAGTACTTC; CDR3: CASNFEETQYF
J: TRBJ2-3; D: -; size: -; V: TRBV5-1; DNA: TGCGCCAGCAGCTGGACAGACACAGATACGCAGTATTTT; CDR3: CASSWTDTDTQYF
J: TRBJ2-2; D: -; size: -; V: TRBV5-1; DNA: TGCGCCAGCAGCGTACTGATGGGTGGGACCGGGGAGCTGTTTTTT; CDR3: CASSVLMGGTGELFF
J: TRBJ2-2; D: -; size: -; V: TRBV27; DNA: TGTGCCAGCAGTTTATGGGGGAACACCGGGGAGCTGTTTTTT; CDR3: CASSLWGNTGELFF
J: TRBJ2-7; D: TRBD1; size: -; V: TRBV5-6; DNA: TGTGCCAGCAGCCCCGGGACAGGGATCTCCGAGCAGTACTTC; CDR3: CASSPGTGISEQYF
J: TRBJ1-5; D: -; size: -; V: TRBV27; DNA: TGTGCCAGCAGTTTATCGCCCTCCCCCAATCAGCCCCAGCATTTT; CDR3: CASSLSPSPNQPQHF
J: TRBJ1-4; D: TRBD1; size: -; V: TRBV6-5; DNA: TGTGCCAGCAGACCGGGACAGGGTAAAGAAAAACTGTTTTTT; CDR3: CASRPGQGKEKLFF
J: TRBJ2-2; D: -; size: -; V: TRBV3-1/TRBV3-2; DNA: TGTGCCAGCAGCCACAGAGGGGGTTGGGCAGTTAACACCGGGGAGCTGTTTTTT; CDR3: CASSHRGGWAVNTGELFF
J: TRBJ2-2; D: TRBD1; size: -; V: TRBV19; DNA: TGTGCCAGTAGTCCCGGGACAGGGTACACCGGGGAGCTGTTTTTT; CDR3: CASSPGTGYTGELFF
J: TRBJ1-5; D: TRBD1; size: -; V: TRBV2; DNA: TGTGCCAGCAAAGGACAGGGGATAAGCAATCAGCCCCAGCATTTT; CDR3: CASKGQGISNQPQHF
J: TRBJ1-1; D: -; size: once; V: TRBV2; DNA: TGTGCCAGCAGTGAATGGGGTGACAGAAACACTGAAGCTTTCTTT; CDR3: CASSEWGDRNTEAFF
J: TRBJ2-7; D: -; size: -; V: TRBV5-1; DNA: TGCGCCAGCAGGTGGGACACAGCCTACGAGCAGTACTTC; CDR3: CASRWDTAYEQYF
J: TRBJ2-1; D: TRBD1; size: -; V: TRBV30; DNA: TGTGCCTGGAGCCTCAGGGACAGGGGGTTGCAGTTCTTC; CDR3: CAWSLRDRGLQFF
J: TRBJ1-2; D: -; size: once; V: TRBV30; DNA: TGTGCCTGGAGAAACGGCAGGAACCCTGGCTACACCTTC; CDR3: CAWRNGRNPGYTF
J: TRBJ1-4; D: -; size: -; V: TRBV19; DNA: TGTGCCAGTAGTATGGCAGCTAATGAAAAACTGTTTTTT; CDR3: CASSMAANEKLFF
J: TRBJ2-2; D: TRBD1; size: once; V: TRBV5-5; DNA: TGTGCCAGCAGCTCGGTCTCAGGACAGGCCTTGAACACCGGGGAGCTGTTTTTT; CDR3: CASSSVSGQALNTGELFF
J: TRBJ2-7; D: -; size: -; V: TRBV19; DNA: TGTGCCAGTAGTATCCCTTCCTCCTACGAGCAGTACTTC; CDR3: CASSIPSSYEQYF
J: TRBJ1-4; D: TRBD1; size: -; V: TRBV7-2; DNA: TGTGCCAGCAGCCAAGTGACAGGGTCGAATGAAAAACTGTTTTTT; CDR3: CASSQVTGSNEKLFF
J: TRBJ1-1; D: -; size: -; V: TRBV14; DNA: TGTGCCAGCAGCCAAGATTCCCCAGGGGACACTGAAGCTTTCTTT; CDR3: CASSQDSPGDTEAFF
J: TRBJ2-1; D: TRBD1; size: once; V: TRBV30; DNA: TGTGCCTGGAGTTCCCAGGGGGCTTACAATGAGCAGTTCTTC; CDR3: CAWSSQGAYNEQFF
J: TRBJ2-2; D: -; size: few; V: TRBV6-6; DNA: TGTGCCAGCAGTTATACCGCTACCGGGGAGCTGTTTTTT; CDR3: CASSYTATGELFF
J: TRBJ1-1; D: -; size: -; V: TRBV24-1; DNA: TGTGCCACTCGGGGGGTAGGTGAAGCTTTCTTT; CDR3: CATRGVGEAFF
J: TRBJ2-7; D: -; size: -; V: TRBV3-1/TRBV3-2; DNA: TGTGCCAGCAGCCAAGATCCGCGGCAGGTACAGGCCGAGCAGTACTTC; CDR3: CASSQDPRQVQAEQYF
J: TRBJ1-4; D: TRBD1; size: -; V: TRBV6-5; DNA: TGTGCCAGCAGTTACGGGGACAGGGCGAATGAAAAACTGTTTTTT; CDR3: CASSYGDRANEKLFF
J: TRBJ2-3; D: TRBD2; size: once; V: TRBV2; DNA: TGTGCCAGCTTTATGGGAGCGGGAAGCACAGATACGCAGTATTTT; CDR3: CASFMGAGSTDTQYF
J: TRBJ2-7; D: -; size: -; V: TRBV27; DNA: TGTGCCAGCAGTTTGGGGGACACCTACGAGCAGTACTTC; CDR3: CASSLGDTYEQYF
J: TRBJ2-1; D: -; size: -; V: TRBV21-1; DNA: TGTGCCAGCAGCACCCGGGACCCCGGCTCCTACAATGAGCAGTTCTTC; CDR3: CASSTRDPGSYNEQFF
J: TRBJ1-6; D: -; size: -; V: TRBV3-1/TRBV3-2; DNA: TGTGCCAGCAGCCTGTCACAGAATACAAATTCACCCCTCCACTTT; CDR3: CASSLSQNTNSPLHF
J: TRBJ1-2; D: TRBD1; size: few; V: TRBV29-1; DNA: TGCAGCGCCGACACAGGGGACTATGGCTACACCTTC; CDR3: CSADTGDYGYTF
J: TRBJ1-6; D: -; size: few; V: TRBV6-5; DNA: TGTGCCAGCACCCACCGGAGCCTGAATTCACCCCTCCACTTT; CDR3: CASTHRSLNSPLHF
J: TRBJ2-7; D: TRBD1; size: -; V: TRBV7-9; DNA: TGTGCCAGCAGCTTAGGAATGCAGGGGGCCTACGAGCAGTACTTC; CDR3: CASSLGMQGAYEQYF
J: TRBJ2-7; D: TRBD1; size: -; V: TRBV12-5; DNA: TGTGCTAGTGCCCAGGGGGCTAATTCCTACGAGCAGTACTTC; CDR3: CASAQGANSYEQYF